Below, one TCR beta chain is given with its context. Repertoires were generated with immunoSEQ multiplex PCR, while TCRdb's copy carries only in-frame clones and drops some. The table records under 200,000 clones, 80% to 90% of them present only once. The record originates from a study of blood T cell repertoires in COVID-19. Per germline, CDR1 MDHEN and CDR2 SYDVKM. J lost 0 bases, V lost 1 base, and 8 bases had no gene match. This CDR3 has 18 residues. Material: peripheral blood. The clonotype comes from a man between 65 and 80 years old with active or convalescent COVID-19. V is TRBV28 and J is TRBJ1-3, with 8 positions matching TRBD1. The CDR3 sequence: CASSLSGTGTNSGNTIYF. CDR3 DNA sequence: TGTGCCAGCAGTTTATCGGGGACAGGTACAAACTCTGGAAACACCATATATTTT.